Shown below are 17 T cell receptor beta chains from a single sample sequenced in a study of vaccination and CD4 T cells after COVID-19. For these receptors, no antigen is known. Specified treatment: roughly ten-day PBMC culture with coronavirus spike peptide pools or control peptides (ViraFEST assay). Sequencing of DNA taken from cultured CD4+ T cells relied on the Oncomine TCR Beta short-read assay. TCRdb itself ran the PCR reads through MiXCR, one entry per CDR3 protein. The sample lists about 17,000 distinct CDR3 sequences, less than 60% occurring once. What was sequenced was CD4+ T cells from blood, cultured in vitro. These receptors were obtained from a human donor who had recovered from COVID-19.

This chain connects TRBV30 to TRBJ1-5, with 7 bases identical to TRBD1. The CDR3 totals 15 residues. With 2 bases clipped from V and 6 bases from J, the junction kept 10 bases outside the gene matches. Per the germline V gene, CDR1 is GTSNPN and CDR2 is SVGIG (reference sequence). The CDR3 coding sequence is TGTGCCTGGAGTTATGCAGGGGGAGAAATTCAGCCCCAGCATTTT. Its protein product is CAWSYAGGEIQPQHF.

Here the CDR3 reads CASSEDIRDSFYEQYF. In DNA form, the CDR3 reads TGTGCCAGCAGTGAAGATATCAGGGACTCATTCTACGAGCAGTACTTC. The V gene is TRBV6-1, the J gene TRBJ2-7, with D perhaps TRBD2 (6 bases). The CDR3 length is 16 residues. Germline CDR1 is MNHNS and CDR2 is SASEGT. V was trimmed by 1 base and J by 3 bases, leaving 16 bases between them.

This sequence joins TRBV7-3 and TRBJ2-7; 7 positions agree with TRBD2. Germline V CDR1 and CDR2: SGHTA, FQGTGA. J gave up 2 bases and V 5 bases, and 18 bases lay outside the gene matches. The CDR3 is 18 amino acids. This CDR3 is CASSHKVSWGRAPYEQYF. The DNA for the CDR3 is TGTGCCAGCAGCCATAAAGTGAGTTGGGGGAGGGCCCCCTACGAGCAGTACTTC.

The chain employs TRBV6-2 or TRBV6-3 and TRBJ2-7; D gene uncertain. The V gene lost 3 bases and the J gene lost 0 bases, with 15 bases spanning the gap. The CDR3 extends over 16 amino acids. Germline V gene sequence: CDR1 MNHEY, CDR2 SVGEGT. The CDR3 DNA is TGTGCCAGCAGTTATCGCAGTTTACCGAGCTCCTACGAGCAGTACTTC. Encoded protein: CASSYRSLPSSYEQYF.

The chain recombines TRBV28 with TRBJ1-5; TRBD1 matches at 8 bases. In germline, CDR1 is MDHEN, CDR2 SYDVKM. V shed 7 bases and J 4 bases; nucleotides not matched to a gene: 6. This CDR3 has 14 amino acids. CDR3 loop: CASTMTGANQPQHF. In DNA, the CDR3 is TGTGCCAGCACCATGACAGGGGCAAATCAGCCCCAGCATTTT.

The sample holds one count of this clonotype. V is TRBV4-2 and J is TRBJ1-5; 12 nucleotides match TRBD1. Germline CDR1 reads LGHNA; CDR2 reads YNFKEQ. J gave up 0 bases and V 6 bases, and 9 bases lay outside the gene matches. The CDR3 covers 18 residues. The DNA for the CDR3 is TGTGCCAGCAGGAAGGGACAGGGGGCTCTCTATAGCAATCAGCCCCAGCATTTT. Its translation is CASRKGQGALYSNQPQHF.

The CDR3 protein is CSVVLGALSGTQYF. The CDR3 bases are TGCAGCGTTGTCCTGGGGGCACTATCGGGGACCCAGTACTTC. The chain is built from TRBV29-1 and TRBJ2-5; weak D call: TRBD1 (6 bases). V lost 4 bases and J lost 7, with 19 bases in between. CDR3 length: 14 amino acids. The germline V gene encodes CDR1 SQVTM and CDR2 ANQGSEA. Supplemented by reference TRBV29-1 and TRBJ2-5, the full variable domain reads SAVISQKPSRDICQRGTSLTIQCQVDSQVTMMFWYRQQPGQSLTLIATANQGSEATYESGFVIDKFPISRPNLTFSTLTVSNMSPEDSSIYLCSVVLGALSGTQYFGPGTRLLVL.

The sample holds a few counts of this clonotype. This chain joins TRBV7-3 and TRBJ1-2; D ambiguous. The CDR3 is 13 residues long. CDR1 SGHTA and CDR2 FQGTGA come from the germline V gene. Between the trimmed V and J ends, which lost 5 bases and 8 bases, there was a span of 15 bases. CDR3 region: CASSPPRLKGYTF. The CDR3 coding sequence is TGTGCCAGCAGCCCTCCCCGGCTCAAGGGCTACACCTTC.

The chain joins TRBV7-2 to TRBJ2-5; 8 nucleotides match TRBD1. Per germline, CDR1 SGHTA and CDR2 FQGNSA. The V segment lost 5 bases and the J segment 5 bases; nucleotides outside the gene matches: 10. The CDR3 has 15 residues. The CDR3 here is CASSQNRGLGETQYF. In nucleotides, the CDR3 is TGTGCCAGCAGCCAGAACAGGGGGTTGGGGGAGACCCAGTACTTC.

This clonotype has just one count. The rearrangement uses TRBV18 and TRBJ2-5; TRBD2 agrees at 9 bases. V shed 4 bases and J 5 bases; nucleotides not matched to a gene: 2. The CDR3 sequence is 13 residues long. Germline values: CDR1 KGHSH, CDR2 LQKENI. The CDR3 sequence is CASSQREAETQYF. The CDR3 region has the DNA TGTGCCAGCTCACAGCGGGAGGCGGAGACCCAGTACTTC.

This chain links TRBV4-2 with TRBJ2-3; D uncertain. The CDR3 contains 15 residues. In germline, CDR1 is LGHNA, CDR2 YNFKEQ. V lost 0 bases to trimming and J lost 6 bases, with 13 bases between them. The CDR3 sequence is CASSQEARLVDTQYF. The CDR3 DNA reads as TGTGCCAGCAGCCAAGAGGCCCGCTTGGTGGATACGCAGTATTTT.

This clonotype was recorded once. The chain uses TRBV28 and TRBJ2-5; 11 nucleotides align to TRBD2. CDR1 and CDR2 (germline): MDHEN, SYDVKM. The CDR3 is 15 amino acids. The J segment lost 4 bases and the V segment lost 1 base, leaving 2 bases of the junction unmatched. Here the CDR3 reads CASSLLAGGGETQYF. The CDR3 DNA reads TGTGCCAGCAGTTTATTAGCGGGAGGGGGAGAGACCCAGTACTTC.

This clonotype was observed a few times. The chain has TRBV5-1 and TRBJ2-2; D possibly corresponds to TRBD1 (6 bases). The CDR3 sequence is 14 residues long. The V end lost 5 bases, the J end lost 3 bases, and 11 bases lay between the germline ends. Germline CDR1 and CDR2: SGHRS and YFSETQ. The CDR3 sequence is CASSVGAYTGELFF. Here the CDR3 DNA reads TGCGCCAGCAGTGTGGGGGCGTACACCGGGGAGCTGTTTTTT. Using reference TRBV5-1 and TRBJ2-2 for the parts outside the CDR3, the full variable domain is KAGVTQTPRYLIKTRGQQVTLSCSPISGHRSVSWYQQTPGQGLQFLFEYFSETQRNKGNFPGRFSGRQFSNSRSEMNVSTLELGDSALYLCASSVGAYTGELFFGEGSRLTVL.

V gene TRBV5-1 combines with J gene TRBJ1-2; D perhaps matches TRBD1 (6 bases). This CDR3 is 15 amino acids long. Germline V gene sequence: CDR1 SGHRS, CDR2 YFSETQ. The germline V and J ends were trimmed by 4 bases and 5 bases, with 18 bases remaining between them. The CDR3 is CASSQVPGQTYGYTF. The DNA for the CDR3 is TGCGCCAGCAGCCAAGTTCCGGGACAAACTTATGGCTACACCTTC.

The V gene is TRBV3-1, the J gene TRBJ2-3; no reliable D call. The CDR3 has 12 residues. V was pared by 4 bases and J by 4 bases, with 6 bases between. CDR1 LGHDT and CDR2 YNNKEL come from the germline V gene (reference sequence). The CDR3 nucleotides read TGTGCCAGCAGCCTACCCTCAGATACGCAGTATTTT. This codes for CASSLPSDTQYF.

The chain uses TRBV28 and TRBJ1-2, with D possibly TRBD1 on 6 matching bases. The CDR3 is made up of 13 amino acids. Per germline, CDR1 MDHEN and CDR2 SYDVKM. This chain's CDR3 is CGTGAGVNYGYTF. CDR3 coding DNA: TGTGGTACGGGCGCAGGGGTTAACTATGGCTACACCTTC.

Relative to its sample, this clonotype is large. The chain carries TRBV30 and TRBJ2-3; TRBD2 might be the D (6 bases). The V and J ends lost 2 bases and 4 bases respectively, with 16 bases between them. The length of the CDR3 is 15 residues. CDR1 is GTSNPN and CDR2 is SVGIG in the germline V gene (reference sequence). For the CDR3, the DNA is TGTGCCTGGAGTTCACCGGGACTCGCCCCAGATACGCAGTATTTT. The encoded protein is CAWSSPGLAPDTQYF. The full variable domain, in which reference TRBV30 and TRBJ2-3 provide the parts outside the CDR3, is SQTIHQWPATLVQPVGSPLSLECTVEGTSNPNLYWYRQAAGRGLQLLFYSVGIGQISSEVPQNLSASRPQDRQFILSSKKLLLSDSGFYLCAWSSPGLAPDTQYFGPGTRLTVL.